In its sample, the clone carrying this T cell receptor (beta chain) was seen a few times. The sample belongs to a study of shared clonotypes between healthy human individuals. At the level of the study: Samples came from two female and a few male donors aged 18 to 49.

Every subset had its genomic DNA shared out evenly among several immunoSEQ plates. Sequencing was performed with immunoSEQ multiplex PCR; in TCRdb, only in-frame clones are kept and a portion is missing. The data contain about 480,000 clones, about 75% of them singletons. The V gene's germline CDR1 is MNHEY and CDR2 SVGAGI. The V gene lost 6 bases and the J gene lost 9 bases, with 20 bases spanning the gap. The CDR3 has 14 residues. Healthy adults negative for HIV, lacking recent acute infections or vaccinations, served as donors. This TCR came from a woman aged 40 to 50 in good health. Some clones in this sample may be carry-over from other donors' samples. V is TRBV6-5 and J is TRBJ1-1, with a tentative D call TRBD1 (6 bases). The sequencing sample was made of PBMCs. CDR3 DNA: TGTGCCAGCAGACTCGGACAGAATAGTCGTCAAGCTTTCTTT. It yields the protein CASRLGQNSRQAFF.